The TCR beta chain described here comes from a study of blood T cell repertoires in COVID-19. Whole-study context: The United States, Italy and Spain were the sources of the acute and convalescent COVID-19 samples. PBMCs, B-cell-depleted T cells, or T cells provided the cDNA or gDNA that made up the material.

In this sample, this clone turned up a few times. A Seattle source enrolled patients during active infection and followed them longitudinally. In the study's own analysis: Reference gene primer amplification gave estimated nucleated cell counts. The protocol was immunoSEQ multiplex PCR, while the TCRdb copy is restricted to in-frame clones and leaves out a portion. Clone size and the V and J calls come from that table; the DNA yielded D and trimming. The table lists more than 200,000 clones, 84% of them singletons. The sequenced material came from peripheral blood. This receptor was obtained from a woman older than 75 with COVID-19, enrolled during active disease.

The CDR3 nucleotides are TGTGCCAGCAGTTTATCCGGGACAGGGTTGAGCAATCAGCCCCAGCATTTT. Translating it yields CASSLSGTGLSNQPQHF. The V and J genes are TRBV27 and TRBJ1-5, with 9 bases aligning to TRBD1. The V and J ends lost 0 bases and 1 base, in that order; junction bases with no gene match: 4. Germline V gene sequence: CDR1 MNHEY, CDR2 SMNVEV (reference sequence). The CDR3 loop spans 17 amino acids.